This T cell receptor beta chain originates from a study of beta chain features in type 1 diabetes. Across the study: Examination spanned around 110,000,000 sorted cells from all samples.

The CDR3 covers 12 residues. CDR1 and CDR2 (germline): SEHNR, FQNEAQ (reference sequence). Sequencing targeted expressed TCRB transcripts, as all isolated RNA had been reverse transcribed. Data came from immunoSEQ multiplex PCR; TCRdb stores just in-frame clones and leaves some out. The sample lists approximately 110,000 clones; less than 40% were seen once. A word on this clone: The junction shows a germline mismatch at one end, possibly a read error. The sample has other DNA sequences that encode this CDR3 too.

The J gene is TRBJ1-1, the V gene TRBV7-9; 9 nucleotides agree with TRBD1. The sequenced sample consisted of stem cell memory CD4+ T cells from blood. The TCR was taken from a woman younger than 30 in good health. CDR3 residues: CASSLAGTGPGF. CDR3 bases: TGTGCCAGCAGCTTAGCGGGGACAGGGCCCGGATTT.